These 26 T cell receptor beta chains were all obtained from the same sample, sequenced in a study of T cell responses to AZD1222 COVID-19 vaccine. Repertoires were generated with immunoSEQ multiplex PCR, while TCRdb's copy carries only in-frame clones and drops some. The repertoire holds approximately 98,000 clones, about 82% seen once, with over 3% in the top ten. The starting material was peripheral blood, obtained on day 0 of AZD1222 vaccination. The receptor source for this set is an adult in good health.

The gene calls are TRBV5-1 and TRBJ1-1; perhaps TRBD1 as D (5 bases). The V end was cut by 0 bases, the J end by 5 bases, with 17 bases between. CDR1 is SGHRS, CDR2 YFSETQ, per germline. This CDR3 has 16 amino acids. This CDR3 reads CASSLALGQGDTEAFF. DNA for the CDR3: TGCGCCAGCAGCTTGGCCTTGGGGCAGGGAGATACTGAAGCTTTCTTT. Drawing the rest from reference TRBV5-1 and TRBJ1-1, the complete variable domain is KAGVTQTPRYLIKTRGQQVTLSCSPISGHRSVSWYQQTPGQGLQFLFEYFSETQRNKGNFPGRFSGRQFSNSRSEMNVSTLELGDSALYLCASSLALGQGDTEAFFGQGTRLTVV.

The CDR3 coding sequence is TGTGCCAGCAGCTACGACAGGGCTCCTCCGTACGAGCAGTACTTC. Amino acids: CASSYDRAPPYEQYF. The rearrangement links TRBV5-4 to TRBJ2-7, with 7 bases aligning to TRBD1. Germline values: CDR1 SGHNT, CDR2 YYREEE (reference sequence). Losses at the gene ends were 3 bases for V and 4 bases for J; bases not matched to a gene: 10. The CDR3 consists of 15 residues.

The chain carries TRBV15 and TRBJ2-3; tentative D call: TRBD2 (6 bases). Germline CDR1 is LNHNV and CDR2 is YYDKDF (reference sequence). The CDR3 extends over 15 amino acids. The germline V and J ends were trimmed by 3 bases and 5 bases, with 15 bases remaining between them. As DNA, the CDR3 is TGTGCCACCAGCAGCTCCGGGACTCGAGAAGATACGCAGTATTTT. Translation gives CATSSSGTREDTQYF. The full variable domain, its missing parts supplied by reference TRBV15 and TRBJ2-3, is DAMVIQNPRYQVTQFGKPVTLSCSQTLNHNVMYWYQQKSSQAPKLLFHYYDKDFNNEADTPDNFQSRRPNTSFCFLDIRSPGLGDTAMYLCATSSSGTREDTQYFGPGTRLTVL.

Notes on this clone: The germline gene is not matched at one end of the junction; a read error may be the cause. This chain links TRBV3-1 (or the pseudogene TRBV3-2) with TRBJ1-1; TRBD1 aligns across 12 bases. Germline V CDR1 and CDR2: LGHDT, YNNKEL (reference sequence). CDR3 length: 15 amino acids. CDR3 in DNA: TGTGCCGGCAGCCACACGGGACAGGGGGCAGCTGAAGCTTTCTTT. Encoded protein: CAGSHTGQGAAEAFF.

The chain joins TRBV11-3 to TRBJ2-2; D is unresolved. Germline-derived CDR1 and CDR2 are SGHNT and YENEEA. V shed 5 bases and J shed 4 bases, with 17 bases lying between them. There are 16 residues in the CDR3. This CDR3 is CASSHSRSRATGELFF. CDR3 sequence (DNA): TGTGCCAGCAGCCATAGCCGTAGTCGAGCCACCGGGGAGCTGTTTTTT.

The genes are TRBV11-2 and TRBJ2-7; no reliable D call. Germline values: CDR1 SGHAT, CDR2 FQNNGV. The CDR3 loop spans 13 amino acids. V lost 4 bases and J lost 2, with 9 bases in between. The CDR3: CASSSTLAYEQYF. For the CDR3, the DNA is TGTGCCAGCAGCTCGACATTGGCCTACGAGCAGTACTTC. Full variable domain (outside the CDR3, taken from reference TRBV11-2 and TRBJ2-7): EAGVAQSPRYKIIEKRQSVAFWCNPISGHATLYWYQQILGQGPKLLIQFQNNGVVDDSQLPKDRFSAERLKGVDSTLKIQPAKLEDSAVYLCASSSTLAYEQYFGPGTRLTVT.

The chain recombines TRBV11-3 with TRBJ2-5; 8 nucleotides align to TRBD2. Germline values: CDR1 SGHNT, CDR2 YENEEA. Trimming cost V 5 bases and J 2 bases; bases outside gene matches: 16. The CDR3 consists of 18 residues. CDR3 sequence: CASSPLAGHPKEQETQYF. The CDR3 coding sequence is TGTGCCAGCAGCCCGTTAGCGGGACACCCAAAAGAACAAGAGACCCAGTACTTC. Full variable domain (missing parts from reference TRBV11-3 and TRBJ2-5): EAGVVQSPRYKIIEKKQPVAFWCNPISGHNTLYWYLQNLGQGPELLIRYENEEAVDDSQLPKDRFSAERLKGVDSTLKIQPAELGDSAVYLCASSPLAGHPKEQETQYFGPGTRLLVL.

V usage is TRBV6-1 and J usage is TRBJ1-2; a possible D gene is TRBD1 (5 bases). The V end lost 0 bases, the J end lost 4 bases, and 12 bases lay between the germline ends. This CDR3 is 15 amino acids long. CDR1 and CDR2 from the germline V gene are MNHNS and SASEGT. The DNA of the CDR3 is TGTGCCAGCAGTGAAGCACGGGGCAGAGTCTATGGCTACACCTTC. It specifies CASSEARGRVYGYTF.

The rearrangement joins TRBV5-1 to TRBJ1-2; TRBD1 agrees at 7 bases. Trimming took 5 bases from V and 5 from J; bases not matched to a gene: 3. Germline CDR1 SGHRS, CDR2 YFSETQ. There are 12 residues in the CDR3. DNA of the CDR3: TGCGCCAGCAGTCCGGGACAGTATGGCTACACCTTC. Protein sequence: CASSPGQYGYTF.

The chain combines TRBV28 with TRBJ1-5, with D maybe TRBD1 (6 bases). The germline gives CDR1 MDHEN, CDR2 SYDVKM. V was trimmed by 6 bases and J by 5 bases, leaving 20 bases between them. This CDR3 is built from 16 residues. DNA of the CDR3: TGTGCCAGCAGCTCAGACCCGACAGGTTTCGATCAGCCCCAGCATTTT. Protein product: CASSSDPTGFDQPQHF.

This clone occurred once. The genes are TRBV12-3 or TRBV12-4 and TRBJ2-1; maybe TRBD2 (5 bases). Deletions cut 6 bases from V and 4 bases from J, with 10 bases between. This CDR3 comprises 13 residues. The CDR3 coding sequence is TGTGCCAGCAGCCGCGGGTCTTACAATGAGCAGTTCTTC. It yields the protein CASSRGSYNEQFF.

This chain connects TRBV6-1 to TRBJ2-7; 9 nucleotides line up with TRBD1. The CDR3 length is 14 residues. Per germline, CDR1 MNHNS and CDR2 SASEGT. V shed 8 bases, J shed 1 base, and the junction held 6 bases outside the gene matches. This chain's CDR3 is CASGGTGSSYEQYF. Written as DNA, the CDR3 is TGTGCCAGCGGGGGGACAGGGAGTTCCTACGAGCAGTACTTC.

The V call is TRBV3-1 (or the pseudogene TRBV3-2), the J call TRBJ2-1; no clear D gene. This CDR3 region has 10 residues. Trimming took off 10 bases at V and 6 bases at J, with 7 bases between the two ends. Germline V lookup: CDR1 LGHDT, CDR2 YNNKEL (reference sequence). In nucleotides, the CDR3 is TGTGCCACTTGGGGCAATGAGCAGTTCTTC. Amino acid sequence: CATWGNEQFF.

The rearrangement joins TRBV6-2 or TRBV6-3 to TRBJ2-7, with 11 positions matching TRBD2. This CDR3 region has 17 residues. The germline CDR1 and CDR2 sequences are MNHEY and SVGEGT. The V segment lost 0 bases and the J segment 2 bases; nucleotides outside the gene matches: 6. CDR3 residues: CASSYSTKLAGAYEQYF. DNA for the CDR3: TGTGCCAGCAGTTACTCGACTAAACTAGCGGGGGCCTACGAGCAGTACTTC.

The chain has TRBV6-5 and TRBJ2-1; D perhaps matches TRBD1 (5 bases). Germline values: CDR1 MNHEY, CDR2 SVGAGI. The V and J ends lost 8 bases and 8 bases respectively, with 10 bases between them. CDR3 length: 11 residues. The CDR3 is CASGQGDEQFF. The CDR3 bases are TGTGCCAGCGGGCAGGGCGATGAGCAGTTCTTC.

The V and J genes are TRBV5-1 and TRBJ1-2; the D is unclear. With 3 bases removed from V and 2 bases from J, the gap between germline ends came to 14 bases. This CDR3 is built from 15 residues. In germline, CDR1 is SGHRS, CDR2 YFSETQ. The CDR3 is CASSSIPDLNYGYTF. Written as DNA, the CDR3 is TGCGCCAGCAGCTCTATTCCGGATCTCAACTATGGCTACACCTTC.

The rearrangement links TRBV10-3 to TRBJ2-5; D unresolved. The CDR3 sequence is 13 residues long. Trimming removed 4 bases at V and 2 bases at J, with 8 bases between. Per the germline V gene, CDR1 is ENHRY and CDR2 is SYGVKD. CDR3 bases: TGTGCCATCAGTGCTGACCAGCAAGAGACCCAGTACTTC. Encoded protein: CAISADQQETQYF.

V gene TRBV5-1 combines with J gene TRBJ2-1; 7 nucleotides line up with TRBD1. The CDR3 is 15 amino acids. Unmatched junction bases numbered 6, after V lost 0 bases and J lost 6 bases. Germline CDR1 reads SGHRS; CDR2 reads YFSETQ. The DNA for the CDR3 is TGCGCCAGCAGCTTGGGAGAGACAGGGAGCAATGAGCAGTTCTTC. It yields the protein CASSLGETGSNEQFF.

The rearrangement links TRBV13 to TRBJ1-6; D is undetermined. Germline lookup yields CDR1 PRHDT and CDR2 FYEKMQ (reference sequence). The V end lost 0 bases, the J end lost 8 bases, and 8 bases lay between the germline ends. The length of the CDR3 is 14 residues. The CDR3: CASSLGRGDSPLHF. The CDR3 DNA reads TGTGCCAGCAGCTTAGGGCGAGGAGATTCACCCCTCCACTTT.

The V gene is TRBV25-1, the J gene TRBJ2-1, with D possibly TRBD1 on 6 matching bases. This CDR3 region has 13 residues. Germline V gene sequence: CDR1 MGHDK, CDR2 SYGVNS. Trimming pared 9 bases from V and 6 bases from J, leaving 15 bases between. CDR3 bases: TGTGCCAGTCACTCTCAGGGGCCCAATGAGCAGTTCTTC. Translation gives CASHSQGPNEQFF. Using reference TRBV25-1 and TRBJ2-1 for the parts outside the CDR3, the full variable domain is EADIYQTPRYLVIGTGKKITLECSQTMGHDKMYWYQQDPGMELHLIHYSYGVNSTEKGDLSSESTVSRIRTEHFPLTLESARPSHTSQYLCASHSQGPNEQFFGPGTRLTVL.

As DNA, the CDR3 is TGTGCCATCAGCCGCCAGACTGACTCTGGGGCCAACGTCCTGACTTTC. This sequence encodes CAISRQTDSGANVLTF. The rearrangement joins TRBV10-3 to TRBJ2-6; D call uncertain. Germline V gives CDR1 ENHRY, CDR2 SYGVKD. Trimming pared 6 bases from V and 0 bases from J, leaving 12 bases between. The CDR3 runs 16 residues.

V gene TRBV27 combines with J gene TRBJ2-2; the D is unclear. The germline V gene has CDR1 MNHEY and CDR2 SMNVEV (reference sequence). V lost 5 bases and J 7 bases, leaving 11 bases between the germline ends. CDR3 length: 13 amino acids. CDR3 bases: TGTGCCAGCAGTAAGATTGGTGACGGGGAGCTGTTTTTT. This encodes CASSKIGDGELFF.

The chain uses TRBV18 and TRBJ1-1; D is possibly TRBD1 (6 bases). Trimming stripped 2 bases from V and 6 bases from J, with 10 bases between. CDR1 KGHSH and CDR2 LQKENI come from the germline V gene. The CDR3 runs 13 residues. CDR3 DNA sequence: TGTGCCAGCTCACCATCAGGGGTTCCTGAAGCTTTCTTT. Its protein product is CASSPSGVPEAFF.

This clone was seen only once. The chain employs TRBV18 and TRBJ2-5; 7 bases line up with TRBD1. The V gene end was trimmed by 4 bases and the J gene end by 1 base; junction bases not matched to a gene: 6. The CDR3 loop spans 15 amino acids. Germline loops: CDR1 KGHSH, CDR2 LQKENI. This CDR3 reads CASSLNRGGQETQYF. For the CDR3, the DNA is TGTGCCAGCTCACTCAACAGGGGTGGCCAAGAGACCCAGTACTTC. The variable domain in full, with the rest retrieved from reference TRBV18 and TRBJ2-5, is NAGVMQNPRHLVRRRGQEARLRCSPMKGHSHVYWYRQLPEEGLKFMVYLQKENIIDESGMPKERFSAEFPKEGPSILRIQQVVRGDSAAYFCASSLNRGGQETQYFGPGTRLLVL.

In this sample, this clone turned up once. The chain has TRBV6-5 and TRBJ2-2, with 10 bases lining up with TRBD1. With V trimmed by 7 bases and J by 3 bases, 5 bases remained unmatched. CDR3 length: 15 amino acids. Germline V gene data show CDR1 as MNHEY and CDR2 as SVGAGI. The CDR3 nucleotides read TGTGCCAGCACTGTGACAGGGGGCTACACCGGGGAGCTGTTTTTT. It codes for CASTVTGGYTGELFF.

CDR3 sequence: CASSPSTDTQYF. The CDR3 DNA follows: TGTGCCAGCAGCCCTAGCACAGATACGCAGTATTTT. J is TRBJ2-3 and V is TRBV11-1; D uncertain. Looked up from germline, CDR1 is SGHAT and CDR2 is FQDESV (reference sequence). The CDR3 contains 12 residues. The V end lost 5 bases, the J end lost 0 bases, and 3 bases lay between the germline ends.